The clone carrying this T cell receptor beta chain was counted between two and nine times. Its antigen is still unknown. V lost 7 bases to trimming and J lost 7 bases; unmatched junction nucleotides: 8. The V gene's germline CDR1 is SNHLY and CDR2 FYNNEI. This CDR3 spans 14 amino acids. The data were obtained in a study of CD8+CD57+ T cells in acquired aplastic anemia. Study background: Across the sorted CD4+ and CD8+ cells, DNA amounts averaged approximately 3.1 ug. Study results and caveats: Between patients and controls, about 31 CD8+ CDR3 sequences were found in common.

Genomic DNA constituted the template upon which TCR beta VDJ and CDR3 profiling was performed. TCRdb analysed the reads with MiXCR anew, one entry per CDR3 protein. The sample shows more than 150,000 distinct CDR3 sequences, less than 50% of them seen only once. Selection for sequencing was limited to patients who had shown CD8+CD57+ cell expansion by flow cytometry. Every patient was diagnosed with severe acquired aplastic anemia. Blood came from patients not yet given any therapy. The receptor was derived from a human donor with aplastic anemia. The sequenced sample was sorted CD4+, CD8+, or CD8+CD57+ T cells (not recorded which) from PBMCs. The chain joins TRBV2 to TRBJ1-5, with TRBD1 identical over 9 bases. CDR3 residues: CASKSGTGRQPQHF. The CDR3 DNA sequence: TGTGCCAGCAAATCCGGGACAGGGCGGCAGCCCCAGCATTTT.